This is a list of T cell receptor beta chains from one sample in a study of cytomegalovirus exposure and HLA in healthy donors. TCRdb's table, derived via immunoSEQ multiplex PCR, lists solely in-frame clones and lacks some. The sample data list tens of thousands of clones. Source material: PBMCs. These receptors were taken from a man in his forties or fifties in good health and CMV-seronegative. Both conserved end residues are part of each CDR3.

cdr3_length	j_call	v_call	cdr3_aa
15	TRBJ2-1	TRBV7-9	CASSLLGQGRHEQFF
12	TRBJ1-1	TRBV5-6	CASSLWRTEAFF
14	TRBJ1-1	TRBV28	CASSPPLTGGAAFF
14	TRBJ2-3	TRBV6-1	CASRLAKYTDTQYF
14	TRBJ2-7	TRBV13	CASSWRLQAGEQYF
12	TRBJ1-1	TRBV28	CASSLNRKGSFF
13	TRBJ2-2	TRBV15	CATSRIVAGELFF
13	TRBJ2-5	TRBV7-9	CASSLRGAETQYF
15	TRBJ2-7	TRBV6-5	CASSYRDIPFYEQYF
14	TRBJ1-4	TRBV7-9	CASSLHSGSEKLFF
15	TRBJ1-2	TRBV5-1	CASSWGTGGGYGYTF
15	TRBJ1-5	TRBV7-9	CASSLGTGYNQPQHF
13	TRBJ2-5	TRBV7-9	CASSFPGQETQYF
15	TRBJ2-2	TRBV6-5	CASSKNGANTGELFF
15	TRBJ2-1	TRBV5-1	CASSPPGQGVLEQFF
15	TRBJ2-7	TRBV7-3	CASSLRPGQGYEQYF
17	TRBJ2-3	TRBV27	CASSSMRLAGATDTQYF
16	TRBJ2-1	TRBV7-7	CASSPQAGGSYNEQFF
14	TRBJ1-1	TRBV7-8	CASSLGRPNTEAFF
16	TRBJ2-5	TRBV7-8	CASTERGLPTIETQYF
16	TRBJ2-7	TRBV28	CASSPRIKTGTYEQYF
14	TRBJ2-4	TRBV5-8	CASRQGLAKNIQYF
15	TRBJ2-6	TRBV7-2	CASSLVGSGANVLTF
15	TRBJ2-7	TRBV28	CASTLGLSSAYEQYF
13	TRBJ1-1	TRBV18	CASSPGQNTEAFF
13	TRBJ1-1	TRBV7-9	CASSWDRDTEAFF
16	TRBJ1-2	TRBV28	CASRAGGTASNYGYTF
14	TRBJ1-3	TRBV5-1	CASSIGTLWDTIYF
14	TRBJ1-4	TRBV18	CASSPRGTNEKLFF
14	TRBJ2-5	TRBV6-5	CASSYRGLGETQYF
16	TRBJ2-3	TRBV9	CASSQRTGQDTDTQYF
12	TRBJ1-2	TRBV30	CAWRQINYGYTF
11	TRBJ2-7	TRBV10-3	CAISKEYEQYF
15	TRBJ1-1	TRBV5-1	CASSWRQAWNTEAFF
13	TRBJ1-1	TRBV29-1	CSVVETGYTEAFF
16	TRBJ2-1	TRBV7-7	CASSSGLAGALDEQFF
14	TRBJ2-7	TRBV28	CASSYVESAYEQYF
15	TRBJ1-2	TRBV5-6	CASSGSDRGRSGYTF
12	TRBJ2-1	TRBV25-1	CASSESAGPLFF
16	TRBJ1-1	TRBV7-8	CASSSSEDRGYTEAFF
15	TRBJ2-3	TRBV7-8	CASRIDRAFADTQYF
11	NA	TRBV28	CASRNNYEQYF
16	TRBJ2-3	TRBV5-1	CASSLGLDRGTDTQYF
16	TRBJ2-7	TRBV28	CASSTAPGQGDFEQYF
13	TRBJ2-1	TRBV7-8	CASSLIQGVGQFF
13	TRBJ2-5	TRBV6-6	CASSYSRQETQYF
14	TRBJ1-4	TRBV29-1	CSVRDRAINEKLFF
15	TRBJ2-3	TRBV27	CASSSSHQGTDTQYF
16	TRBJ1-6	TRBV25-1	CASSRNSWRGNSPLHF
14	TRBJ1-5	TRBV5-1	CASSLAGLSQPQHF